This is a list of T cell receptor beta chains from one sample in a study of identical twins. TCRdb reprocessed the 5' RACE reads via MiXCR and lists one record per CDR3 protein. The table lists approximately 410,000 distinct CDR3 sequences, about 18% of them singletons. Sequencing was performed on naive T cells sorted from blood. These receptors were obtained from a middle-aged man in good health. Each CDR3 is given with its conserved first and last residue. A D gene is named only where the DNA matches it firmly. Part of the rows lack a size; the others show once, few, many or a class for expanded clones.

NA	TRBV9	NA	TRBJ1-1	CASSVGVGLNTEAFF	TGTGCCAGCAGCGTAGGGGTGGGGTTGAACACTGAAGCTTTCTTT
NA	TRBV15	few	TRBJ1-5	CATSRITVSGGGGQPQHF	TGTGCCACCAGCAGAATAACGGTATCCGGGGGCGGAGGTCAGCCCCAGCATTTT
NA	TRBV21-1	many	TRBJ2-3	CASSKSWRSTDTQYF	TGTGCCAGCAGCAAAAGTTGGCGGAGCACAGATACGCAGTATTTT
TRBD2	TRBV3-1	many	TRBJ2-7	CASSQAAGASYEQYF	TGTGCCAGCAGCCAAGCGGCGGGAGCCTCCTACGAGCAGTACTTC
TRBD2	TRBV6-2/TRBV6-3	many	TRBJ2-2	CASSYSRLAGGPNTGELFF	TGTGCCAGCAGTTACTCTCGACTAGCGGGGGGGCCGAACACCGGGGAGCTGTTTTTT
TRBD2	TRBV7-8	NA	TRBJ2-3	CASSPGLAESGADTQYF	TGTGCCAGCAGCCCGGGACTAGCGGAGTCTGGTGCAGATACGCAGTATTTT
NA	TRBV7-6	few	TRBJ2-5	CASSLPTVRQETQYF	TGTGCCAGCAGCTTACCGACAGTCCGCCAAGAGACCCAGTACTTC
TRBD1	TRBV4-3	NA	TRBJ1-3	CASSQVGPTGEYVGTIYF	TGCGCCAGCAGCCAAGTGGGACCGACAGGGGAGTATGTGGGGACCATATATTTT
TRBD2	TRBV29-1	many	TRBJ2-7	CSVGLAGALYEQYF	TGCAGCGTTGGATTAGCGGGGGCCCTTTACGAGCAGTACTTC
TRBD1	TRBV20-1	NA	TRBJ1-2	CSRDRDYGYTF	TGCAGCCGGGACAGGGACTATGGCTACACCTTC
NA	TRBV6-5	few	TRBJ2-1	CASSLLQTRINEQFF	TGTGCCAGCAGTCTACTACAGACCAGAATCAATGAGCAGTTCTTC
NA	TRBV6-2/TRBV6-3	few	TRBJ2-1	CASSYSGARNEQFF	TGTGCCAGCAGTTACTCGGGGGCGCGGAATGAGCAGTTCTTC
TRBD2	TRBV12-3/TRBV12-4	NA	TRBJ2-1	CASSILAEGVNEQFF	TGTGCCAGCAGTATACTAGCGGAGGGAGTGAATGAGCAGTTCTTC
NA	TRBV28	many	TRBJ1-2	CASSPLKLGGYTF	TGTGCCAGCAGTCCCCTCAAGTTGGGGGGCTACACCTTC
NA	TRBV12-3/TRBV12-4	few	TRBJ1-1	CASSPNAGSHTEAFF	TGTGCCAGCAGTCCCAATGCAGGGAGTCACACTGAAGCTTTCTTT
NA	TRBV24-1	NA	TRBJ2-5	CATRQGLSETQYF	TGTGCCACCAGACAGGGACTCTCGGAGACCCAGTACTTC
TRBD1	TRBV25-1	few	TRBJ2-1	CASSNPGTGNNEQFF	TGTGCCAGCAGTAATCCCGGGACAGGTAACAATGAGCAGTTCTTC
TRBD2	TRBV20-1	many	TRBJ2-3	CSASYRRGKDTQYF	TGCAGTGCTAGTTATCGGCGGGGGAAAGATACGCAGTATTTT
NA	TRBV6-2/TRBV6-3	few	TRBJ2-4	CASSYPGQNIQYF	TGTGCCAGCAGTTACCCTGGACAGAACATTCAGTACTTC
NA	TRBV4-3	NA	TRBJ2-3	CASSQYRSDTDTQYF	TGCGCCAGCAGCCAGTACAGATCAGACACAGATACGCAGTATTTT
TRBD1	TRBV20-1	NA	TRBJ2-1	CSADYRGSYNEQFF	TGCAGTGCAGACTACAGGGGATCCTACAATGAGCAGTTCTTC
TRBD1	TRBV6-4	NA	TRBJ2-7	CARKGRDSDPTYEQYF	TGTGCCAGAAAGGGCCGGGACAGCGACCCTACCTACGAGCAGTACTTC
TRBD2	TRBV7-7	few	TRBJ2-5	CASSFGRLAGYQETQYF	TGTGCTAGCAGCTTCGGTCGACTAGCGGGGTACCAAGAGACCCAGTACTTC
TRBD2	TRBV7-9	once	TRBJ2-1	CASSPPNSGPYNEQFF	TGTGCCAGCAGCCCACCTAATAGCGGGCCCTACAATGAGCAGTTCTTC
NA	TRBV5-1	NA	TRBJ2-1	CASILGNEQFF	TGCGCCAGCATCTTGGGGAATGAGCAGTTCTTC
TRBD2	TRBV29-1	many	TRBJ2-7	CSVEGGRRNEQYF	TGCAGCGTTGAAGGCGGGAGAAGGAACGAGCAGTACTTC
NA	TRBV27	many	TRBJ2-1	CASRAQAIGYNEQFF	TGTGCCAGCAGGGCACAGGCGATTGGTTACAATGAGCAGTTCTTC
NA	TRBV30	NA	TRBJ1-2	CASRGTNFPLYGYTF	TGTGCCTCCCGTGGCACTAATTTCCCTCTGTATGGCTACACCTTC
TRBD2	TRBV9	few	TRBJ2-1	CASSRLAGDSPNEQFF	TGTGCCAGCAGCCGCCTGGCGGGAGATAGCCCCAATGAGCAGTTCTTC
NA	TRBV29-1	many	TRBJ2-7	CSVDRGGEQYF	TGCAGCGTTGACAGGGGGGGCGAGCAGTACTTC
NA	TRBV25-1	NA	TRBJ1-1	CASRGRPGSKAFF	TGTGCCAGCAGGGGAAGGCCAGGATCTAAAGCTTTCTTT
TRBD1	TRBV7-6	once	TRBJ2-6	CASSSFLRDRVSGANVLTF	TGTGCCAGCAGCTCCTTTCTCCGGGACAGAGTTTCTGGGGCCAACGTCCTGACTTTC
NA	TRBV5-5	many	TRBJ2-3	CASSLARVTDTQYF	TGTGCCAGCAGCTTGGCGCGCGTCACAGATACGCAGTATTTT
NA	TRBV5-1	once	TRBJ2-3	CATAGQITDTQYF	TGCGCCACTGCAGGGCAGATCACAGATACGCAGTATTTT
TRBD1	TRBV3-1	NA	TRBJ2-7	CASSQRSGTGDHEQYF	TGTGCCAGCAGCCAGAGATCCGGGACAGGGGACCACGAGCAGTACTTC
NA	TRBV29-1	NA	TRBJ2-7	CSALSGEAYEQYF	TGCAGCGCGCTGTCGGGGGAGGCCTACGAGCAGTACTTC
NA	TRBV3-1	many	TRBJ1-1	CASSQVGVNTEAFF	TGTGCCAGCAGCCAAGTGGGAGTGAACACTGAAGCTTTCTTT